One sample yielded the 2 T cell receptor beta chains listed below, sequenced in a study of cytomegalovirus exposure and HLA in healthy donors (dated by TCRdb to about 2017). Library preparation was by the immunoSEQ multiplex PCR assay. For the multiplex PCR, a mixture combining 60 forward primers for TCR Vbeta segments and 13 reverse primers for TCR Jbeta segments was used. Drawn from immuneACCESS, this table holds only the in-frame rearrangements with V and J called that TCRdb kept. Clones are partly lost; checked studies trace under half to an unresolved V gene and leave the rest unexplained. This sample gives fewer than 250,000 clones in total; more than 75% of them show up just once. Of the sample, roughly 6% falls within the top ten clones. Sample: PBMCs. These receptors were collected from a man aged 40-50 years in good health and CMV-seropositive.

The genes are TRBV2 and TRBJ1-2; 8 bases match TRBD1. The CDR3 length is 13 residues. J gave up 7 bases and V 2 bases, and 3 bases lay outside the gene matches. Germline assignment: CDR1 SNHLY and CDR2 FYNNEI. DNA for the CDR3: TGTGCCAGCAGTGAAAACAGGGGGGGTGGCTACACCTTC. It specifies CASSENRGGGYTF.

The genes are TRBV29-1 and TRBJ1-2, with D tentatively TRBD1 (5 bases). This CDR3 is built from 11 residues. V lost 5 bases and J lost 8, with 12 bases in between. CDR1 and CDR2 (germline): SQVTM, ANQGSEA. The CDR3 sequence is CSVLGGGGYTF. Written as DNA, the CDR3 is TGCAGCGTTTTGGGGGGTGGAGGCTACACCTTC.